This T cell receptor beta chain emerged from a study of PD-L1 blockade in urothelial cancer. The overall study: Analyses were performed on blood at 3 weeks after treatment start (the second dose) and at 6 weeks. Blood samples contained a median about 150,000 T cells.

The CDR3 is made up of 12 amino acids. The germline V gene encodes CDR1 SGHTS and CDR2 YDEGEE. V lost 4 bases and J lost 4, with 9 bases in between. The sample's time point: pretreatment peripheral blood. Sequencing was performed with immunoSEQ multiplex PCR; in TCRdb, only in-frame clones are kept and a portion is missing. The sample consists of about 87,000 clones, around 83% of them appearing once. Specimen: PBMCs, collected around atezolizumab (anti-PD-L1) treatment. This rearrangement joins TRBV5-8 to TRBJ2-7; D uncertain. The origin of this receptor is a man in his sixties with urothelial cancer. CDR3: CASSDSPYEQYF. In DNA form, the CDR3 reads TGTGCCAGCAGCGATAGCCCTTACGAGCAGTACTTC. Variable domain in full (rest from reference TRBV5-8 and TRBJ2-7): EAGVTQSPTHLIKTRGQQATLRCSPISGHTSVYWYQQALGLGLQFLLWYDEGEERNRGNFPPRFSGRQFPNYSSELNVNALELEDSALYLCASSDSPYEQYFGPGTRLTVT.